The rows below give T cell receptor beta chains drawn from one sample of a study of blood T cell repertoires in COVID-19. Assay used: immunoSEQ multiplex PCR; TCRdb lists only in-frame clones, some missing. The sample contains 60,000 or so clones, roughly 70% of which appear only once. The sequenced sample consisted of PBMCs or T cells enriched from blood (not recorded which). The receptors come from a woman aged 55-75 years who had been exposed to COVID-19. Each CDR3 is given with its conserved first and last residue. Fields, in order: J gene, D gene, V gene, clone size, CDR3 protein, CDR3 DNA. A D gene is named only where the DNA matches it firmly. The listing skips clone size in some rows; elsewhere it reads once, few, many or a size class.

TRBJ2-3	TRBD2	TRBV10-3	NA	CAISESGGRASDTQYF	TGTGCCATCAGTGAGTCGGGCGGGAGGGCCTCAGATACGCAGTATTTT
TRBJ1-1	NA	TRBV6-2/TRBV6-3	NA	CASSHNLQGAEAFF	TGTGCCAGCAGCCACAACCTACAGGGTGCTGAAGCTTTCTTT
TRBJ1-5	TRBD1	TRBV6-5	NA	CASSAGQSTQPQHF	TGTGCCAGCAGCGCGGGACAGTCGACGCAGCCCCAGCATTTT
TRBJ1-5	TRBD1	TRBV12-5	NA	CASGLPRDRGSNQPQHF	TGTGCTAGTGGTTTGCCAAGGGACAGGGGAAGCAATCAGCCCCAGCATTTT
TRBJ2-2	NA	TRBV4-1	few	CASSQGLAIITGELFF	TGCGCCAGCAGCCAAGGCCTAGCGATAATCACCGGGGAGCTGTTTTTT
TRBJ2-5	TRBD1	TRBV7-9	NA	CASSLGQGEETQYF	TGTGCCAGCAGCTTAGGACAGGGGGAAGAGACCCAGTACTTC
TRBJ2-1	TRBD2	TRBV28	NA	CASTGGLARNEQFF	TGTGCCAGCACCGGGGGACTAGCTAGGAATGAGCAGTTCTTC
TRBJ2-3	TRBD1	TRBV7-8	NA	CASSYTGGSDTQYF	TGTGCCAGCAGCTATACAGGGGGATCAGATACGCAGTATTTT
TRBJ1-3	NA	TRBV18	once	CASSPSPPGSSGNTIYF	TGTGCCAGCTCACCATCCCCTCCGGGGAGCTCTGGAAACACCATATATTTT
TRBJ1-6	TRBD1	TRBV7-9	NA	CASSPDREGSPLHF	TGTGCCAGCAGCCCCGACAGGGAAGGTTCACCCCTCCACTTT
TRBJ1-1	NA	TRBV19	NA	CASSDWRVGRF	TGTGCCAGTAGTGATTGGAGGGTCGGTCGGTTT
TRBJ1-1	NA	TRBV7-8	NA	CASSLSGGRAEPFF	TGTGCCAGCAGCTTAAGCGGAGGACGGGCTGAACCTTTCTTT
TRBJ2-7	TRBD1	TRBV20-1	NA	CSAWDRPEQYF	TGCAGTGCTTGGGACAGACCCGAGCAGTACTTC
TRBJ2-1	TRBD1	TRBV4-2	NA	CASSQGTGDREQFF	TGTGCCAGCAGCCAAGGGACAGGGGATCGTGAGCAGTTCTTC
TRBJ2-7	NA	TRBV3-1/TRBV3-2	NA	CASSQVTYEQYF	TGTGCCAGCAGCCAAGTTACCTACGAGCAGTACTTC
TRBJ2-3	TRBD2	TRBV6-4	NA	CASSDIGGGDPEDTQYF	TGTGCCAGCAGTGATATTGGCGGGGGGGACCCGGAAGATACGCAGTATTTT
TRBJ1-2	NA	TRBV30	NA	CAWPRSGVSGYTF	TGTGCCTGGCCCCGATCAGGGGTCTCTGGCTACACCTTC
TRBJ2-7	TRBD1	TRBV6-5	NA	CASSWDRGSYEQYF	TGTGCCAGCAGTTGGGACAGGGGGTCCTACGAGCAGTACTTC
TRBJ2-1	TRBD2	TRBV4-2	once	CASSLKRGEGEQFF	TGTGCCAGCAGCCTCAAGCGGGGAGAAGGTGAGCAGTTCTTC
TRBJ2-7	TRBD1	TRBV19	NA	CASSIGPGTGNEQYF	TGTGCCAGTAGTATAGGCCCAGGGACAGGTAACGAGCAGTACTTC
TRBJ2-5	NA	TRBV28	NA	CASSRNLGRETQYF	TGTGCCAGCAGTCGGAACCTAGGCCGGGAGACCCAGTACTTC
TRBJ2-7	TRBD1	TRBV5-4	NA	CASSLSTGTGAEQYF	TGTGCCAGCAGCTTGTCGACCGGGACAGGGGCCGAGCAGTACTTC
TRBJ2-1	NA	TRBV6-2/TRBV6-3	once	CASSREIRAGEQFF	TGTGCCAGCAGTCGAGAGATACGAGCTGGTGAGCAGTTCTTC
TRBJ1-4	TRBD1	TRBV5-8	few	CASRSTGGSEKLFF	TGTGCCAGCAGATCGACAGGGGGGAGTGAAAAACTGTTTTTT
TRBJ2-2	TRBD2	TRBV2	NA	CASSDVAGGQYLFF	TGTGCCAGCAGCGACGTGGCGGGGGGGCAATACCTGTTTTTT
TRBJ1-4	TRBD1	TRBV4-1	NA	CASSHGQAPGRATNEKLFF	TGCGCCAGCAGCCACGGACAGGCCCCGGGAAGGGCAACTAATGAAAAACTGTTTTTT
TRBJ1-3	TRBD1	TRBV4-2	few	CASSQEEQTGTGNTIYF	TGTGCCAGCAGCCAAGAGGAACAGACAGGGACAGGAAACACCATATATTTT
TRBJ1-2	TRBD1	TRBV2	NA	CASIPPGQGASGYTF	TGTGCCAGCATTCCACCGGGACAGGGGGCAAGTGGCTACACCTTC
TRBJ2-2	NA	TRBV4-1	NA	CASSQEGRLAGELFF	TGCGCCAGCAGCCAAGAGGGGAGGTTGGCCGGGGAGCTGTTTTTT
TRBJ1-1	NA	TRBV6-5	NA	CASSWSNSYEAFF	TGTGCCAGCAGTTGGAGTAACTCGTACGAAGCTTTCTTT
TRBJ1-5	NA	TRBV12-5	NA	CASGLVGKGNSNQPQHF	TGTGCTAGTGGTTTGGTAGGGAAGGGGAATAGCAATCAGCCCCAGCATTTT
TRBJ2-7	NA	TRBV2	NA	CASSGTGLREQYF	TGTGCCAGCAGTGGAACAGGGCTCCGCGAGCAGTACTTC
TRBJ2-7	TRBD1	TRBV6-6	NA	CASRDRGYDEQYF	TGTGCCAGCAGGGACAGGGGGTATGACGAGCAGTACTTC
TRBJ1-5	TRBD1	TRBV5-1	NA	CASSLGTGLQPQHF	TGCGCCAGCAGCCTTGGGACAGGTCTTCAGCCCCAGCATTTT
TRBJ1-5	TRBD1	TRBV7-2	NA	CASSPTGATAQHF	TGTGCCAGCAGCCCGACAGGGGCCACAGCCCAGCATTTT
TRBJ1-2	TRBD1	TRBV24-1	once	CATSDPSTGLEGYTF	TGTGCCACCAGTGACCCCTCGACAGGGTTGGAAGGCTACACCTTC
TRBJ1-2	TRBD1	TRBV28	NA	CASSFITTRQGALDYGYTF	TGTGCCAGCAGTTTCATAACAACTCGACAGGGGGCACTGGATTATGGCTACACCTTC
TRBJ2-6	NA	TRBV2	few	CASSLGGSGANVLTF	TGTGCCAGCAGCCTTGGGGGGTCCGGGGCCAACGTCCTGACTTTC
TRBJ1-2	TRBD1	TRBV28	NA	CASSARQGRDGYTF	TGTGCCAGCAGTGCGCGACAGGGGAGAGATGGCTACACCTTC
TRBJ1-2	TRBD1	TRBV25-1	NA	CASSEDRDLRKRSGGYTF	TGTGCCAGCAGTGAGGACAGGGACCTCAGAAAGCGCAGTGGGGGCTACACCTTC
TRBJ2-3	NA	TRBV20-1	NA	CSASSPWGDRGLAARDTQYF	TGCAGTGCTAGTTCCCCCTGGGGGGACAGGGGACTAGCGGCAAGAGATACGCAGTATTTT